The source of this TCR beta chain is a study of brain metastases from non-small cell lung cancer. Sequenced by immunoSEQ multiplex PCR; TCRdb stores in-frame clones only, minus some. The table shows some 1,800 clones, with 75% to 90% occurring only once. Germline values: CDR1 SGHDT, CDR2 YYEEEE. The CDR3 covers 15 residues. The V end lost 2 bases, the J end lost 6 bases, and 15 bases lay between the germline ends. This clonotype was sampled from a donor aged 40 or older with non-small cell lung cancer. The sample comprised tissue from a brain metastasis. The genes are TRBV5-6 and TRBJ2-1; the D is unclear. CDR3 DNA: TGTGCCAGCAGCTTCATCGGGTCCCTAACCAATGAGCAGTTCTTC. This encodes CASSFIGSLTNEQFF.